These 5 T cell receptor beta chains share one sample of origin, sequenced in a study of CD8+ T cells in alopecia areata. Reverse transcribed after extraction, RNA yielded cDNA as the sequencing template. Sequenced by immunoSEQ multiplex PCR; TCRdb stores in-frame clones only, minus some. This sample carries about 270,000 clones, none of them present only once. CD4, CD8alpha, NKG2D, NKG2ACE and other markers guided sorting of pooled cutaneous lymph node cells. Sequenced sample: CD4+ T cells sorted from a lymph node. These receptors were collected from a C3H/HeJ mouse with alopecia areata. The strain's MHC type: H2-k.

Only a few counts were recorded for this clone. Each gene name is a mouse one. The read terminates 4 residues ahead of where the CDR3 ends, so the germline J gene completes it. Additional DNA sequences in this sample encode the identical CDR3. This rearrangement joins TRBV19 to TRBJ2-3, with 11 bases that match TRBD1. Germline trimming cut 4 bases from V and 1 base from J; bases unmatched to any gene: 2. The V gene's germline CDR1 is FNHDT and CDR2 SITEND (reference sequence). This CDR3 contains 15 residues. CDR3 residues: CASSRDRGGAETLYF. The part of the CDR3 DNA that was read is TGTGCCAGCAGTCGGGACAGGGGGGGTGCAGAA.

This clone was counted between two and nine times. All gene names here are mouse names. The read comes to an end 4 residues before the CDR3 does, leaving the germline J gene to fill in the end. The chain uses TRBV29 and TRBJ1-2; TRBD1 is a possible D gene (6 bases). Deletions cut 0 bases from V and 1 base from J, with 12 bases between. The germline V gene has CDR1 MSHET and CDR2 SYDVDS. This CDR3 has 16 residues. CDR3 DNA (partial): TGTGCTAGCAGTTTATCCGGGGCAGGGGTAAACTCC. Protein: CASSLSGAGVNS. From start to end, the CDR3 is CASSLSGAGVNSDYTF.

The sample holds a few counts of this clone. A much larger clone differs from this one at a single base, so this may be a read error. Germline and genes: mouse. The read gets to within 4 residues of the CDR3 end, and the germline J gene fills in the rest. The sample carries other DNA sequences with the same CDR3. The chain links TRBV13-3 to TRBJ2-2; weak D call: TRBD2 (6 bases). V lost 2 bases, J lost 1 base, and 6 bases lay in between. Germline-derived CDR1 and CDR2 are NNHDY and SYVADS. This CDR3 region has 14 residues. The CDR3 DNA, read in part, is TGTGCCAGCAGTGACTGGGGAAACACCGGG. This sequence encodes CASSDWGNTG. The whole CDR3 is CASSDWGNTGQLYF.

This clone was counted between two and nine times. Mouse names are used for the genes. The read terminates 4 residues before the CDR3 end, so the remaining end is supplied by the germline J gene. J is TRBJ1-1 and V is TRBV1; no definite D call. The CDR3 contains 15 residues. Trimming stripped 0 bases from V and 0 bases from J, with 8 bases between. The germline V gene encodes CDR1 NSQYPW and CDR2 LRSPGD (reference sequence). CDR3 amino acids: CTCSADHSANTEVFF. CDR3 bases read: TGCACCTGCAGTGCAGATCACAGTGCAAACACA. Filled out from reference TRBV1 and TRBJ1-1, the complete variable domain reads VTLLEQNPRWRLVPRGQAVNLRCILKNSQYPWMSWYQQDLQKQLQWLFTLRSPGDKEVKSLPGADYLATRVTDTELRLQVANMSQGRTLYCTCSADHSANTEVFFGKGTRLTVV.

This clone was detected only a few times. Mouse names are used for the genes. The observed sequence ends 4 residues before the CDR3 terminus, with the missing tail filled in from the germline J gene. This chain joins TRBV17 and TRBJ2-7, with TRBD2 matching over 8 bases. The CDR3 spans 16 residues. The germline CDR1 and CDR2 sequences are MNHDT and YYDKIL. The CDR3 loop reads CASSRDPRGGAYEQYF. The CDR3 bases that were read are TGTGCTAGCAGTAGAGATCCCCGGGGGGGCGCTTAT.